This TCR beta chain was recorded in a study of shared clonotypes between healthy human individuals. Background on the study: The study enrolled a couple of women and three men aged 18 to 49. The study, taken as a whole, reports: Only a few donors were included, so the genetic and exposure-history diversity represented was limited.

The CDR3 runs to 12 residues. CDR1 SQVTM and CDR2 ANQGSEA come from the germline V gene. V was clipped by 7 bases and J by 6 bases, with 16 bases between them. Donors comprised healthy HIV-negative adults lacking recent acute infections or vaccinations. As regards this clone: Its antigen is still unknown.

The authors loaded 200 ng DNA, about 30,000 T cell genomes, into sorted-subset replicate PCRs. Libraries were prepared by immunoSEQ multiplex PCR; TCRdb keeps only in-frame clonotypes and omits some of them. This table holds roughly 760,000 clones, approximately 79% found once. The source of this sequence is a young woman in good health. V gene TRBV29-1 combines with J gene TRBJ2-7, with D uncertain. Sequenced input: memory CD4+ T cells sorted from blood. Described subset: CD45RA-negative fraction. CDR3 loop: CSAKVLNSEQYF. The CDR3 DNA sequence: TGCAGCGCCAAGGTTTTGAACTCCGAGCAGTACTTC.